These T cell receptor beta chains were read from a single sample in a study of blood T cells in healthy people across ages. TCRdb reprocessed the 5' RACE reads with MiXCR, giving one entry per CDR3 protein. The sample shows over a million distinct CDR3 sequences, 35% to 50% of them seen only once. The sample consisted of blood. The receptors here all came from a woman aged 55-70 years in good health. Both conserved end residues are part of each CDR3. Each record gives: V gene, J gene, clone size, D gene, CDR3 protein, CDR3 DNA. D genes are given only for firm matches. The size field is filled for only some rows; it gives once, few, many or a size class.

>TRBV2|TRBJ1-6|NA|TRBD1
CASSGDSSLLHF
TGTGCCAGCAGTGGGGACAGCTCACTCCTCCACTTT
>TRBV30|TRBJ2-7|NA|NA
CAGDGVYEQYF
TGTGCCGGGGACGGAGTCTACGAGCAGTACTTC
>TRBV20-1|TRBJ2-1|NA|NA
CSAPRGRPNEQFF
TGCAGTGCTCCCAGGGGCAGGCCGAATGAGCAGTTCTTC
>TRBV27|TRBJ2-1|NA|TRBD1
CASSHPTGRKEQFF
TGTGCCAGCAGTCATCCGACAGGGCGGAAGGAGCAGTTCTTC
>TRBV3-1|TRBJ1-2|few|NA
CASSQERDAHFIGYTF
TGTGCCAGCAGCCAAGAGCGGGACGCCCATTTTATTGGCTACACCTTC
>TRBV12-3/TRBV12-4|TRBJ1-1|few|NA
CASLELMNTEAFF
TGTGCCAGCCTGGAGCTTATGAACACTGAAGCTTTCTTT
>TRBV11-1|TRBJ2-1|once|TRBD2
CASSDGVSGAYNEQFF
TGTGCCAGCAGCGACGGGGTTAGCGGGGCTTATAATGAGCAGTTCTTC
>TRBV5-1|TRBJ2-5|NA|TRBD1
CASSPGKQGEETQYF
TGCGCCAGCAGCCCCGGAAAGCAGGGGGAGGAGACCCAGTACTTC
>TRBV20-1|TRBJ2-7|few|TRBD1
CSASGDRDHEQYF
TGCAGTGCTAGCGGGGACAGGGACCACGAGCAGTACTTC
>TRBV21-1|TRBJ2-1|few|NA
CASSKVGGGEQFF
TGTGCCAGCAGCAAAGTAGGGGGAGGTGAGCAGTTCTTC